The clone carrying this TCR beta chain has a handful of counts. Its antigen is not known. Compared with germline, one end of the junction differs, possibly owing to a read error. The data are from a study of beta chain features in type 1 diabetes. Sequencing targeted expressed TCRB transcripts, as all isolated RNA had been reverse transcribed. Using immunoSEQ multiplex PCR, the repertoire was profiled, and TCRdb retains in-frame clones only, with some absent. The data contain 600,000 to 700,000 clones, around an eighth of them singletons. CD4+ cells of the naive, central memory, regulatory and stem cell-like memory types were sorted via CD45RO/CCR7/CD25/CD127/CD95/CD27. The study, taken as a whole, reports: People with Type 1 diabetes carried modestly yet significantly shorter TCRB CDR3s in all four CD4+ subsets. The influence of HLA type on TCRB rearrangement stayed undetermined. The similarity of naive, central memory and Treg TCRB repertoires appeared greater among patients than among healthy donors.

In germline, CDR1 is ENHRY, CDR2 SYGVKD. This CDR3 region has 12 residues. Sequencing was carried out using naive CD4+ T cells from blood. The sequence came from a man aged 25 to 40 with type 1 diabetes. This chain uses TRBV10-3 with TRBJ2-1, with D unresolved. The CDR3, as DNA: TGTGCCATCAGTGAGTCAGGTTCTGAGGAGTTCTTC. Its protein product is CAISESGSEEFF.